This record covers a single T cell receptor beta chain. Germline CDR1 reads SGHRS; CDR2 reads YFSETQ. The CDR3 runs 14 residues. The sample originates from a study of T cells expressing NK-cell markers. TCRdb reprocessed the 5' RACE reads and reports one entry per CDR3 protein, with no DNA. This table holds 500,000 to 700,000 distinct CDR3 sequences. The gene calls are TRBV5-1 and TRBJ2-7; as DNA is missing, the TRBD2 call by TCRdb cannot be tested. Sequenced material: blood T cells: a sorted CD56 or NKG2C T cell subset, CD4+ or CD8+ T cells, or bulk PBMC T cells (not recorded which). This receptor was identified in a man aged 18-30 years in good health. The chain's CDR3 is CASSLSLPPYEQYF.